A selection of T cell receptor beta chains follows, all from one sample in a study of T cells in Graves' hyperthyroidism and ophthalmopathy. Each CDR3 protein is one row after TCRdb ran MiXCR on the multiplex PCR reads. The data show under 500,000 distinct CDR3 sequences, over 12% seen once. Sequencing was done on a sample of blood. The source of these receptors is a man in his fifties or sixties with Graves' ophthalmopathy. The CDR3 runs from the conserved cysteine through the conserved F or W. Each record gives: J gene, V gene, clone size, CDR3 protein. Size values are once, few and many counts, or a class for expanded clones, and some rows have none.

TRBJ1-5	TRBV19	few	CASSIGTGAQDSNQPQHF
TRBJ2-1	TRBV28	many	CASSFSSLTSNEQFF
TRBJ1-1	TRBV7-9	few	CASSPWTGTGYTEAFF
TRBJ2-5	TRBV15	.	CATSRVRGSGRLPETQYF
TRBJ1-6	TRBV3-1	.	CASTSGRGNSPLHF
TRBJ2-7	TRBV20-1	.	CSASTPGLGYYEQYF
TRBJ2-5	TRBV19	few	CASTPDGQLSETQYF
TRBJ2-4	TRBV29-1	many	CSVRTGGDTKNIQYF
TRBJ2-3	TRBV9	many	CASSVGPGAVGTDTQYF
TRBJ2-7	TRBV3-1	many	CASSPTSGRAWEQYF
TRBJ2-5	TRBV24-1	many	CATSDPTGPLGETQYF
TRBJ2-7	TRBV20-1	many	CSARMVSSYEQYF
TRBJ2-1	TRBV4-1	.	CASSPTGGRRMDEQFF
TRBJ2-1	TRBV11-2	.	CASSLVVHGEQFF
TRBJ1-2	TRBV10-3	.	CAIRDTDWVVGYTF
TRBJ2-1	TRBV19	few	CASSIREKQFF
TRBJ2-1	TRBV18	many	CASSPISGNHNEQFF
TRBJ1-5	TRBV28	many	CASSLPPSNQPQHF
TRBJ1-2	TRBV12-3/TRBV12-4	many	CASSFSGHPNQGYGYTF
TRBJ2-1	TRBV18	few	CASSPQHNEQFF
TRBJ1-2	TRBV5-1	few	CASSLATGSYGYTF
TRBJ2-1	TRBV7-9	.	CASSFHDLNRRKQFF
TRBJ2-1	TRBV11-2	few	CASSSPRDNYNEQFF
TRBJ2-3	TRBV11-3	.	CASSLDGTSRGDTQYF
TRBJ1-6	TRBV12-3/TRBV12-4	many	CASSLPRQSSYNSPLHF
TRBJ1-1	TRBV5-1	many	CASSLGQPNTEAFF
TRBJ2-5	TRBV2	few	CASRKGETQYF
TRBJ2-7	TRBV20-1	few	CSARAEGQYF
TRBJ1-5	TRBV7-9	many	CASSLGSGAESNQPQHF
TRBJ1-1	TRBV13	many	CASSFRTGSNTEAFF
TRBJ1-2	TRBV19	many	CASSDRAPGGYTF